This T cell receptor beta chain was sequenced for a study of CD8+CD57+ T cells in acquired aplastic anemia. Overall study: The DNA of sorted CD4+ and CD8+ cells averaged roughly 3.2 ug. Approximately 11 million reads were obtained on average for healthy donor CD4+ cells. General study findings and limits: Patients versus controls showed no significant CD8+ Simpson's diversity difference.

As for this clonotype: Its antigen remains unidentified.

Using genomic DNA as the template, TCR beta VDJ and CDR3 profiling was carried out. TCRdb passed the reads through MiXCR, listing each CDR3 protein once. The repertoire holds more than 150,000 distinct CDR3 sequences, with about 47% as singletons. The germline V gene has CDR1 SNHLY and CDR2 FYNNEI. There are 15 residues in the CDR3. Trimming took 6 bases from V and 1 from J, leaving 13 bases between them. The chain is built from TRBV2 and TRBJ1-5; maybe TRBD1 (6 bases). What was sequenced was sorted CD4+, CD8+, or CD8+CD57+ T cells (not recorded which) from PBMCs. This TCR came from a human donor in good health. This CDR3 is CASRTTGMSNQPQHF. CDR3 coding DNA: TGTGCCAGCAGAACCACAGGGATGAGCAATCAGCCCCAGCATTTT.